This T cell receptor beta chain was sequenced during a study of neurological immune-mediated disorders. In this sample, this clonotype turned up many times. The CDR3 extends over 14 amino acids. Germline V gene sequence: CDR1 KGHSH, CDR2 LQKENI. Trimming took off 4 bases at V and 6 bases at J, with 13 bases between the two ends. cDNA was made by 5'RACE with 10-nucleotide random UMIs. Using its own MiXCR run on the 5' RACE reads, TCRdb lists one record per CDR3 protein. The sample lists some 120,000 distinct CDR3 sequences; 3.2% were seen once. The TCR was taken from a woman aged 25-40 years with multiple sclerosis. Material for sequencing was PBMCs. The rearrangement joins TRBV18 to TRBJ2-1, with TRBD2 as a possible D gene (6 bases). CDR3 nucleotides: TGTGCCAGCTCACGACTCCGGGACTCCAATGAGCAGTTCTTC. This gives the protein CASSRLRDSNEQFF.